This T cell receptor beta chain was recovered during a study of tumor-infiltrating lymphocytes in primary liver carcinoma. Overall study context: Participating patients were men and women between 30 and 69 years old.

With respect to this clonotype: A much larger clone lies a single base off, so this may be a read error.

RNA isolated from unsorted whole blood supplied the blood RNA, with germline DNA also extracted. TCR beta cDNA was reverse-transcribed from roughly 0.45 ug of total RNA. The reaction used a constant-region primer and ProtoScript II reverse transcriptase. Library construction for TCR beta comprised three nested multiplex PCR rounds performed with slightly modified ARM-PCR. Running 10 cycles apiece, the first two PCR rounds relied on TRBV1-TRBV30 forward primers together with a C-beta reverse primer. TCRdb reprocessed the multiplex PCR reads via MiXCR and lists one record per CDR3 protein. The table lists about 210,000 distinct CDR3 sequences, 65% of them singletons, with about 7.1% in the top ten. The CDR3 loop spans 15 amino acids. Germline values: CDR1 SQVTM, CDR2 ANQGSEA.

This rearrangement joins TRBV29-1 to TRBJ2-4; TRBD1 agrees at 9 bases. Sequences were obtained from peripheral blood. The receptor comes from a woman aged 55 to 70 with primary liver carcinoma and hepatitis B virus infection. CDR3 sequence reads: CNVEYSGTGRNIQYF. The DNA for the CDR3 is TGCAACGTTGAATATTCTGGGACAGGGAGGAACATTCAGTACTTC.